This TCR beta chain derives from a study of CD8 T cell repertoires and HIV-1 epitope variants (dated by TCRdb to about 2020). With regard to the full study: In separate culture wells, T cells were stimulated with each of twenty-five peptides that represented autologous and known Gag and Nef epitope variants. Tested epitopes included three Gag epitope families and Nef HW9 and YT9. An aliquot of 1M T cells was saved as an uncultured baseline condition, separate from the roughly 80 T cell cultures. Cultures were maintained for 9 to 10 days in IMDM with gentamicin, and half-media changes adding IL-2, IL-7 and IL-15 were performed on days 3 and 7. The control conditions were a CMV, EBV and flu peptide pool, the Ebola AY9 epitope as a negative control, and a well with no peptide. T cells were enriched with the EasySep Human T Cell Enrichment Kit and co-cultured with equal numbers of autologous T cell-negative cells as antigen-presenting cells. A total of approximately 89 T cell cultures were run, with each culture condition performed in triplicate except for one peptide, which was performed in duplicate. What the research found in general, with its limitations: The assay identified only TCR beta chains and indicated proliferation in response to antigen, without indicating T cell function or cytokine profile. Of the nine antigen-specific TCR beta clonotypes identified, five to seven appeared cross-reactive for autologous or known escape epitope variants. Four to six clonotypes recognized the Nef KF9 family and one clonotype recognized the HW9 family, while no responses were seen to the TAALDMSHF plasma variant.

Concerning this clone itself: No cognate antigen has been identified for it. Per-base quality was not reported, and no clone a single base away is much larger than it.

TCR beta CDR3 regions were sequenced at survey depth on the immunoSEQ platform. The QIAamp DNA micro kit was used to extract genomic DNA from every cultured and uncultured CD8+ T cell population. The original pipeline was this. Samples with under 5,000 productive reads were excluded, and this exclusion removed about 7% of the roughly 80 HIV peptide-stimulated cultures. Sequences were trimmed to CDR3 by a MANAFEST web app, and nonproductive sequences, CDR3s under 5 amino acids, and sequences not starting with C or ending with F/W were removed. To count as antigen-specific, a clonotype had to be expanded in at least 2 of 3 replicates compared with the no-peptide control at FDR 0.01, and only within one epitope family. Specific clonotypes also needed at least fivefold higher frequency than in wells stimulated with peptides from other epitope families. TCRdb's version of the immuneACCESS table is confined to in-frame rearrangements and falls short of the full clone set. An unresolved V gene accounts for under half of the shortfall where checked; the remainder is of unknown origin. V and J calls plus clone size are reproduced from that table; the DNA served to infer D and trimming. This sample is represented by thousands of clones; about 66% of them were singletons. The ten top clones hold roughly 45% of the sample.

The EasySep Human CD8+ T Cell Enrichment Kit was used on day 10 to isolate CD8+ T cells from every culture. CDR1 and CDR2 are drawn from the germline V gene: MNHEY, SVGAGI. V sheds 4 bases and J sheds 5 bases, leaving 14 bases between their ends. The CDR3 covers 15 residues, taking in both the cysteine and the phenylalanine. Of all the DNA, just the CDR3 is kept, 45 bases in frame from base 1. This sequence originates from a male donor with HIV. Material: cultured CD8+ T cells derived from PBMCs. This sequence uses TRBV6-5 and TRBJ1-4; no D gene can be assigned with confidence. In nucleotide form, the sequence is TGTGCCAGCAGTTCCTCACCACAGAGGAATGAAAAACTGTTTTTT. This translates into CASSSSPQRNEKLFF.